This paragraph covers one T cell receptor (beta chain) sequence. This entry belongs to a study of blood T cell repertoires in COVID-19. About the study: Material from acute and convalescent COVID-19 was sourced from the United States, Italy and Spain. PBMCs, B-cell-depleted T cells, or T cells provided the cDNA or gDNA that made up the material.

Authors' analysis steps: Estimation of nucleated cell counts relied on the amplification of reference gene primers. Sequenced by immunoSEQ multiplex PCR; TCRdb stores in-frame clones only, minus some. V and J calls and clone size are given by that table; D and trimming were obtained from the DNA. Among 60,000 or so clones listed, 70% to 90% were seen once. This TCR was sampled from a woman between 65 and 79 years old with active COVID-19. The sample comprised peripheral blood.

The CDR3 coding sequence is TGTGCCAGCAGACCTACCGGGACATCCTATGGCTACACCTTC. This gives the protein CASRPTGTSYGYTF. The genes are TRBV27 and TRBJ1-2, with D possibly being TRBD1 (6 bases). V gave up 6 bases and J gave up 4 bases, with 15 bases separating them. The germline gives CDR1 MNHEY, CDR2 SMNVEV (reference sequence). CDR3 length equals 14 residues.